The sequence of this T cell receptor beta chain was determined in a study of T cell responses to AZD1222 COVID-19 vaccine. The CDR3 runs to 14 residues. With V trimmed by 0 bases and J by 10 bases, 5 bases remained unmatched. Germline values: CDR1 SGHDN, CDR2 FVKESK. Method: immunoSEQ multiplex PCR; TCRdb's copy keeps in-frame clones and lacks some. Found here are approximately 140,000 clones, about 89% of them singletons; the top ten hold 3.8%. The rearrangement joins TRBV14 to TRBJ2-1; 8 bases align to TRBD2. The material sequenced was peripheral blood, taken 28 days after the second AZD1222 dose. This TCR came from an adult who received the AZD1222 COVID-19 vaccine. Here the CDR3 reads CASSQDQRGSEQFF. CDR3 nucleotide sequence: TGTGCCAGCAGCCAAGATCAGCGGGGGAGCGAGCAGTTCTTC.